One sample yielded the 10 T cell receptor beta chains listed below, sequenced in a study of CD8+ T cells in alopecia areata. Regarding treatment: oral pan-JAK inhibitor, 5-10 mg twice daily. Sequencing templates came from extracted RNA that was reverse transcribed into cDNA. Method: immunoSEQ multiplex PCR; TCRdb's copy keeps in-frame clones and lacks some. The data show over 200,000 clones, 50% to 75% seen once. Here the sequenced sample was CD4+ T cells sorted from blood, taken at week 4, from a patient treated with tofacitinib. The source is a human donor with alopecia areata.

In regard to this clone: Other DNA sequences within the sample encode an identical CDR3. The rearrangement joins TRBV29-1 to TRBJ1-2, with D unresolved. CDR3 length: 12 residues. Germline CDR1 SQVTM, CDR2 ANQGSEA. V lost 3 bases and J lost 1, with 6 bases in between. The CDR3 sequence: CSVDRSNYGYTF. CDR3 nucleotide sequence: TGCAGCGTTGACCGCAGTAACTATGGCTACACCTTC.

This clone was counted only a few times. The genes are TRBV15 and TRBJ2-1; no firm D call. Germline-derived CDR1 and CDR2 are LNHNV and YYDKDF (reference sequence). This CDR3 is 13 amino acids long. Trimming stripped 0 bases from V and 8 bases from J, with 8 bases between. CDR3 in amino acids: CATSRDRAYEQFF. The CDR3 DNA reads TGTGCCACCAGCAGAGATAGGGCGTATGAGCAGTTCTTC.

The chain is built from TRBV5-6 and TRBJ2-2; D gene unclear. In germline, CDR1 is SGHDT, CDR2 YYEEEE. The CDR3 length is 14 residues. V was clipped by 1 base and J by 0 bases, with 4 bases between them. In DNA form, the CDR3 reads TGTGCCAGCAGCTTGACAGCGAACACCGGGGAGCTGTTTTTT. This encodes CASSLTANTGELFF.

The chain links TRBV7-2 to TRBJ2-1, with 7 bases lining up with TRBD2. After removal of 3 bases from V and 6 bases from J, the junction contained 8 bases not matched to a gene. The CDR3 covers 15 residues. Germline V gives CDR1 SGHTA, CDR2 FQGNSA. The DNA for the CDR3 is TGTGCCAGCAGCTTGTTGGCTCGGGGGGTCAATGAGCAGTTCTTC. Amino acids: CASSLLARGVNEQFF.

This clone was observed a handful of times. The V and J genes are TRBV4-1 and TRBJ1-2; D is undetermined. Germline V gene sequence: CDR1 MGHRA, CDR2 YSYEKL. Trimming took 0 bases from V and 4 from J, leaving 12 bases between them. The CDR3 extends over 15 amino acids. The CDR3 sequence: CASSQDRPDIYGYTF. DNA for the CDR3: TGCGCCAGCAGCCAAGATCGCCCAGATATCTATGGCTACACCTTC.

The chain employs TRBV9 and TRBJ1-1, with D uncertain. The germline V gene has CDR1 SGDLS and CDR2 YYNGEE. The CDR3 consists of 14 residues. V was pared by 0 bases and J by 1 base, with 7 bases between. This CDR3 reads CASSVGTANTEAFF. CDR3 coding DNA: TGTGCCAGCAGCGTAGGTACAGCGAACACTGAAGCTTTCTTT.

This chain links TRBV2 with TRBJ2-7; no reliable D call. The length of the CDR3 is 11 residues. V shed 7 bases and J shed 3 bases, with 7 bases lying between them. Germline-derived CDR1 and CDR2 are SNHLY and FYNNEI. DNA of the CDR3: TGTGCCAGCACCGCGGACTACGAGCAGTACTTC. It encodes CASTADYEQYF.

This sequence joins TRBV7-9 and TRBJ2-7; D not resolved. The CDR3 is made up of 14 amino acids. V was clipped by 2 bases and J by 0 bases, with 8 bases between them. Germline V gene sequence: CDR1 SEHNR, CDR2 FQNEAQ (reference sequence). CDR3 loop: CASSLFMGSYEQYF. The CDR3 nucleotides are TGTGCCAGCAGCTTATTCATGGGCTCCTACGAGCAGTACTTC.

The sample holds a few counts of this clone. This chain connects TRBV30 to TRBJ1-1; D uncertain. This CDR3 is 15 amino acids long. The ends were cut back, 1 base at V and 10 bases at J, with 22 bases in the middle. Germline CDR1 reads GTSNPN; CDR2 reads SVGIG (reference sequence). The CDR3 reads CAWSGFSTARKPAFF. The CDR3 region has the DNA TGTGCCTGGAGTGGTTTTAGTACGGCCAGGAAACCAGCTTTCTTT. The full variable domain, rest sourced from reference TRBV30 and TRBJ1-1, is SQTIHQWPATLVQPVGSPLSLECTVEGTSNPNLYWYRQAAGRGLQLLFYSVGIGQISSEVPQNLSASRPQDRQFILSSKKLLLSDSGFYLCAWSGFSTARKPAFFGQGTRLTVV.

As DNA, the CDR3 is TGTGCCAGCAGCTTTAGTGAGCCGGGGGATGAGCAGTTCTTC. Translating gives CASSFSEPGDEQFF. The chain links TRBV7-9 to TRBJ2-1; D may be TRBD2 (6 bases). The CDR3 length is 14 residues. V was trimmed by 3 bases and J by 8 bases, leaving 14 bases between them. CDR1 is SEHNR and CDR2 is FQNEAQ in the germline V gene (reference sequence). Complete variable domain (other parts from reference TRBV7-9 and TRBJ2-1): DTGVSQNPRHKITKRGQNVTFRCDPISEHNRLYWYRQTLGQGPEFLTYFQNEAQLEKSRLLSDRFSAERPKGSFSTLEIQRTEQGDSAMYLCASSFSEPGDEQFFGPGTRLTVL.